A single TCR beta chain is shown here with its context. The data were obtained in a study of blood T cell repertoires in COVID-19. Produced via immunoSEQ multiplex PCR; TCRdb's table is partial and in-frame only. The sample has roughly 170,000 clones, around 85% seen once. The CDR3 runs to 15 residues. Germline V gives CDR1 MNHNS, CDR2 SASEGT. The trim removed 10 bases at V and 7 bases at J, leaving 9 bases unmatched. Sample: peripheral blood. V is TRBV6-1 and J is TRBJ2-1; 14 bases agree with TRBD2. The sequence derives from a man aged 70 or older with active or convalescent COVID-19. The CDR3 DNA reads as TGTGCCACCACTACCGGGACTAGCGGGAGTAATGAGCAGTTCTTC. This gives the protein CATTTGTSGSNEQFF.